This TCR beta chain was captured by sequencing in a study of blood T cell repertoires in COVID-19. Background on the study: COVID-19 samples collected from the United States, Italy and Spain covered acute and convalescent phases. Nucleic acid was either cDNA or gDNA, and it came from T cells, B-cell-depleted T cells, or PBMCs.

One Seattle source followed patients from active infection through their disease course. Between the trimmed V and J ends, which lost 6 bases and 2 bases, there was a span of 13 bases. The CDR3 runs to 14 residues. Germline CDR1 and CDR2: MNHEY and SVGAGI. Original processing notes: Amplified reference gene primers provided the basis for estimating nucleated cell counts. The data were produced by immunoSEQ multiplex PCR, yet TCRdb's version contains in-frame clones alone and is incomplete. V and J calls and clone size come straight from that table; D and trimming were deduced from the DNA. Of about 250,000 clones detected, around 90% appear once; the ten largest clones hold roughly 2.2%.

Sequencing was done on a sample of peripheral blood. This TCR was sampled from a woman in her fifties or sixties with COVID-19, enrolled during active disease. The chain links TRBV6-5 to TRBJ1-2, with D possibly TRBD1 on 5 matching bases. CDR3 amino acids: CASSGGVENYGYTF. CDR3 in DNA: TGTGCCAGCAGCGGGGGGGTTGAGAACTATGGCTACACCTTC.